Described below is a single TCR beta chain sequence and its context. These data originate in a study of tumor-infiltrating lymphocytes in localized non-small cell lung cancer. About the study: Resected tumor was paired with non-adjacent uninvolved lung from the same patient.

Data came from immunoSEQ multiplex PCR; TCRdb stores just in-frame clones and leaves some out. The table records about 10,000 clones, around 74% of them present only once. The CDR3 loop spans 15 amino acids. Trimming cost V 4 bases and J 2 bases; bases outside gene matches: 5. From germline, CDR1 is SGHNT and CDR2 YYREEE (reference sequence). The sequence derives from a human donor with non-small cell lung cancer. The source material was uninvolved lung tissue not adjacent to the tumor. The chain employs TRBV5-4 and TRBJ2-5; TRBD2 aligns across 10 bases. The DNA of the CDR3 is TGTGCCAGCAGCAGGACTAGCGGAAAGCAAGAGACCCAGTACTTC. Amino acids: CASSRTSGKQETQYF.